Listed below are T cell receptor beta chains from one sample, sequenced in a study of blood T cell repertoires in COVID-19. Profiled with immunoSEQ multiplex PCR; TCRdb holds only in-frame clones, not every one. The sample shows 200,000 to 250,000 clones, roughly 86% of them seen only once. The specimen sequenced was PBMCs or T cells enriched from blood (not recorded which). The receptors here all came from a woman aged 50 to 60 who had recovered from COVID-19. CDR3s leave out the opening cysteine and the closing phenylalanine or tryptophan.

v_gene,j_gene,CDR3aa
TRBV28,TRBJ1-1,ASSSTGIGTEAF
TRBV2,TRBJ1-6,ASSSGFESPLH
TRBV19,TRBJ2-1,ASGGLAFYNEQF
TRBV5-1,TRBJ2-7,ASSFDGTTRSEQY
TRBV19,TRBJ1-1,ASSLSVGTERLNTEAF
TRBV3-1/TRBV3-2,TRBJ2-5,ASSLPRRGQETQY
TRBV6-2/TRBV6-3,TRBJ2-7,ASSWVAGSYEQY
TRBV19,TRBJ2-1,ASRLAGPAGYNEQF
TRBV2,TRBJ1-2,ASSDQGGNGYT
TRBV28,TRBJ2-6,ASSEGTLGANVLT
TRBV6-2/TRBV6-3,TRBJ2-3,ASSYSTGGPDTQY
TRBV11-3,TRBJ2-1,ASSHYNEQF
TRBV28,TRBJ1-2,ASSFRQGGGGYT
TRBV30,TRBJ2-5,AWTSGLGETQY
TRBV9,TRBJ1-6,ASSRQTGVISPLH
TRBV23-1,TRBJ2-1,ASSQSRDRGGYEQF